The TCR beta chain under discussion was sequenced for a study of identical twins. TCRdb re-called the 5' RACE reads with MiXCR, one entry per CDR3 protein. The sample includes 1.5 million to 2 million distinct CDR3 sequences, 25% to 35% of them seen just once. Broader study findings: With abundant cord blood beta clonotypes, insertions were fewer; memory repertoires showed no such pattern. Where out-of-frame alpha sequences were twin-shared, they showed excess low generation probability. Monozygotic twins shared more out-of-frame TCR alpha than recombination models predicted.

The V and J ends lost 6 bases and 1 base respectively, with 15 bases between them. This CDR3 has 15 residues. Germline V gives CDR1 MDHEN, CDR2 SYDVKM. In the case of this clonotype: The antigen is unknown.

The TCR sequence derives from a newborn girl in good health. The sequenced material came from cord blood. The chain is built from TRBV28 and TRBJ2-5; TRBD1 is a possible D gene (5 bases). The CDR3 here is CASRGQTHFQETQYF. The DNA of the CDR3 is TGTGCCAGCAGGGGGCAGACGCATTTCCAAGAGACCCAGTACTTC.